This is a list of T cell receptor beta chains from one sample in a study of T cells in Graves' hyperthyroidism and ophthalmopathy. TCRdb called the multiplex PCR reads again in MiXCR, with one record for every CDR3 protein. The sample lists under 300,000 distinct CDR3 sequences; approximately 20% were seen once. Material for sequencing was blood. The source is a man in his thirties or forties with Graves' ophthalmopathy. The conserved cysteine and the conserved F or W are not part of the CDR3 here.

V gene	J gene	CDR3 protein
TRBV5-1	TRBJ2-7	ASTLGANSYEQY
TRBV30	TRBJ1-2	AWSGGGGYT
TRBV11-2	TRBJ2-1	ASSVSGRYNEQF
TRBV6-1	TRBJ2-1	ASSEAPLRGRNNEQF
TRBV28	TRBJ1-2	ASSSGANRYGYT
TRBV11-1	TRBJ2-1	ASNNQLAGDEQF
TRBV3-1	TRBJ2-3	ASSQQPPIAGAGDTQY
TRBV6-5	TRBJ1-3	ASSYSTPVSSGNTIY
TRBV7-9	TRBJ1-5	ASSPIGRWGNQPQH
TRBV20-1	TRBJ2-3	SVEALQGPSDTQY
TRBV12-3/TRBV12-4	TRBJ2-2	ASSRESRRPGELF
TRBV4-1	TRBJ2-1	ASSPPFSGRDEQF
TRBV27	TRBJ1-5	ASSLYGGNQPQH
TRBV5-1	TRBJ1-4	ASSLSPIATNEKLF
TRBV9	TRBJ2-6	ASSVFKGSGANVLT
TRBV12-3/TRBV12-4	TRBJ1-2	ASSLRGGYT
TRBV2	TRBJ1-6	ASRTERNSPLH
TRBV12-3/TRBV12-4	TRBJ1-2	ASSLWGQGEGGYT
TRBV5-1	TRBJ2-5	ASSFGGRMGQETQY
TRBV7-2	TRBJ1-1	ASSPYRGANTEAF
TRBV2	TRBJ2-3	ATTSAASTDTQY
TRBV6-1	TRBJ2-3	ASWFGGSGTDTQY
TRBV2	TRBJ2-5	ASRPLEETQY
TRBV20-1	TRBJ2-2	SASDRGNTGELF
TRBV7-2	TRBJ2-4	ASSLAAAGQNIQY
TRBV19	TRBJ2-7	ASSIPSPGLAGSYEQY
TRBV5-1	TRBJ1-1	ASSGTGAYTEAF
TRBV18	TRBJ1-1	ASSETFPLNTEAF
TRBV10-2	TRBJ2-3	ASKDGTDTQY
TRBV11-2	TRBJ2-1	ASRGAGTSPSYNEQF
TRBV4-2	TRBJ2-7	ASSQDNTVQY
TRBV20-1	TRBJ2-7	SARDPQGAREQY
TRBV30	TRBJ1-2	AWTTLLGNGYT
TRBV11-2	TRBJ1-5	ASSPGDRVGNQPQH
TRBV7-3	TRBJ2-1	ASSLLAGNNEQF
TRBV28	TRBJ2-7	ASAQGTIYEQY
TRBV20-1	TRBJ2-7	SARRTGINEQY
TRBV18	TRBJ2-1	ASSFWGARGEQF